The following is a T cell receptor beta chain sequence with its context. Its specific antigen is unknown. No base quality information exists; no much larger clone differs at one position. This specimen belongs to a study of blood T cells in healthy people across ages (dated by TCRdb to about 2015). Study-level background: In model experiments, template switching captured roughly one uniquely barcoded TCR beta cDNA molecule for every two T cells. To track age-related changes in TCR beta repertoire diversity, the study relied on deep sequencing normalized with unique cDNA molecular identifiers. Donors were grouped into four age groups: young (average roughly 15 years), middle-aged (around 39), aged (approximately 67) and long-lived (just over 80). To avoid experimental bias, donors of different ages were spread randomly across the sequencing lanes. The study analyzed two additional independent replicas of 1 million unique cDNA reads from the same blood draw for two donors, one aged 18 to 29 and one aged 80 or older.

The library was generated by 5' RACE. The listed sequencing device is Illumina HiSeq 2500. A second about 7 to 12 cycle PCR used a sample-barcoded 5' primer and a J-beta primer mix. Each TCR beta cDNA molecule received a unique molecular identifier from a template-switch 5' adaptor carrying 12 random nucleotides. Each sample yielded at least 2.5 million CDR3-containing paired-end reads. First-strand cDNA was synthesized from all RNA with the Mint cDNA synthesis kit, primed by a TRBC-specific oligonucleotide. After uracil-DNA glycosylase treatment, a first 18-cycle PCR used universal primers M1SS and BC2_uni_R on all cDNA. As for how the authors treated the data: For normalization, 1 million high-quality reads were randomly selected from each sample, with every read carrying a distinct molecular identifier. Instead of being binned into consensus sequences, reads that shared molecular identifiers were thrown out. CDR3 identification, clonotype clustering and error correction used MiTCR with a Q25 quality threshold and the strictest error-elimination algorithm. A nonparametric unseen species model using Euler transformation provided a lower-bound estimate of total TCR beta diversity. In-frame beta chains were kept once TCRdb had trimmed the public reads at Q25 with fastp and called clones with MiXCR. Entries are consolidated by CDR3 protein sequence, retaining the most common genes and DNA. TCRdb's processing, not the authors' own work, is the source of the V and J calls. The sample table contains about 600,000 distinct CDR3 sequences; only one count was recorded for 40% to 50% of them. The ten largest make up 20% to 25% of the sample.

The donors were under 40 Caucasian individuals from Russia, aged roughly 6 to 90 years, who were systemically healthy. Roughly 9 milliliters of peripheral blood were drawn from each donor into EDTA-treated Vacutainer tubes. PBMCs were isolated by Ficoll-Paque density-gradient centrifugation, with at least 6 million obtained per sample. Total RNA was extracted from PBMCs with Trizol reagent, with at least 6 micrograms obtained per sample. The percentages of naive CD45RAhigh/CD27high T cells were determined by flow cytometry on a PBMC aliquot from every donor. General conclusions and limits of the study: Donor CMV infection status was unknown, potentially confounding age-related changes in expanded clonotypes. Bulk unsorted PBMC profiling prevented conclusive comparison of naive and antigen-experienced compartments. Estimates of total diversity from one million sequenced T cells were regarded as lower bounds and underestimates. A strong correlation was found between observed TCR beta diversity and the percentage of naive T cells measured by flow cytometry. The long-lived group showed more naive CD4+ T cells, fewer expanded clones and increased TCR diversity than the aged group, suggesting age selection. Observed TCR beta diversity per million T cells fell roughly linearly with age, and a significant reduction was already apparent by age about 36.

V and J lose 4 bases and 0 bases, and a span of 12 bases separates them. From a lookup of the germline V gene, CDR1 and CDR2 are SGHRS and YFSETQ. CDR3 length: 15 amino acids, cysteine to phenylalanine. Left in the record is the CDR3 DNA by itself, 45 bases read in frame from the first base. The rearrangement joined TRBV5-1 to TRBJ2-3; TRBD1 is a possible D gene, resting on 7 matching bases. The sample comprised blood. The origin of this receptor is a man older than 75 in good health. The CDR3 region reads CASSAGQLSTDTQYF. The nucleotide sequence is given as TGCGCCAGCAGCGCGGGACAGCTAAGCACAGATACGCAGTATTTT.